These T cell receptor beta chains were read from a single sample in a study of Ad26.COV2.S vaccination and SARS-CoV-2 variants. Data came from immunoSEQ multiplex PCR; TCRdb stores just in-frame clones and leaves some out. The table records around 500,000 clones, roughly nine tenths of them present only once. Sequenced here: peripheral blood, sampled in a trial of Ad26.COV2.S vaccine versus placebo. Receptors originate from a person between 18 and 65 years old who received the Ad26.COV2.S COVID-19 vaccine or a placebo. Each CDR3 is given with its conserved first and last residue. A D gene is named only where the DNA matches it firmly. Not all rows give a size; the values are once, few, many and, for expanded clones, a class.

>NA|TRBV5-1|TRBJ1-2|TRBD1
CASSYGQGDYGYTF
TGCGCCAGCAGCTATGGACAGGGTGACTATGGCTACACCTTC
>once|TRBV13|TRBJ1-2|NA
CASSLQEGNYGYTF
TGTGCCAGCAGCTTGCAGGAAGGTAACTATGGCTACACCTTC
>NA|TRBV11-2|TRBJ1-6|NA
CASSDDGSGPNSPLHF
TGTGCCAGCAGCGACGATGGCTCGGGGCCAAATTCACCCCTCCACTTT
>NA|TRBV5-1|TRBJ2-1|TRBD1
CASSLQGQGVYNEQFF
TGCGCCAGCAGCTTACAGGGACAGGGGGTTTACAATGAGCAGTTCTTC
>once|TRBV7-8|TRBJ2-3|TRBD2
CASSFVTSGTTDTQYF
TGTGCCAGCAGCTTTGTGACTAGCGGGACCACAGATACGCAGTATTTT
>NA|TRBV20-1|TRBJ1-3|TRBD1
CSASGDRGPGNTIYF
TGCAGTGCTAGTGGGGACAGGGGGCCCGGAAACACCATATATTTT
>NA|TRBV5-4|TRBJ1-2|NA
CASSRGLGGYTF
TGTGCCAGCAGCCGAGGCCTCGGCGGCTACACCTTC
>NA|TRBV19|TRBJ1-1|NA
CASSISSMQAGYEAFF
TGTGCCAGTAGTATTAGCAGTATGCAGGCCGGTTATGAAGCTTTCTTT
>once|TRBV28|TRBJ2-7|NA
CASSLYSLRYSYEQYF
TGTGCCAGCAGTTTATATAGTTTACGGTACTCCTACGAGCAGTACTTC
>NA|TRBV28|TRBJ1-1|NA
CASSFFGTEAFF
TGTGCCAGCAGTTTCTTCGGAACTGAAGCTTTCTTT
>NA|TRBV7-9|TRBJ2-5|TRBD2
CASSLGSSGGNQETQYF
TGTGCCAGCAGCTTAGGATCTAGCGGGGGGAACCAAGAGACCCAGTACTTC
>NA|TRBV10-1|TRBJ2-3|TRBD2
CASSGGGRRGTQYF
TGCGCCAGCAGTGGTGGCGGGAGGAGGGGTACGCAGTATTTT
>NA|TRBV4-2|TRBJ2-7|NA
CASSQDQDSSYEQYF
TGTGCCAGCAGCCAAGACCAGGACTCCTCCTACGAGCAGTACTTC
>NA|TRBV9|TRBJ1-6|NA
CASSVEQDGGSPLHF
TGTGCCAGCAGCGTAGAACAGGACGGTGGTTCACCCCTCCACTTT
>NA|TRBV27|TRBJ2-3|NA
CASSPTSLVPDTQYF
TGTGCCAGCAGTCCGACAAGCCTAGTCCCAGATACGCAGTATTTT
>NA|TRBV14|TRBJ2-5|TRBD2
CASSQVASGLQETQYF
TGTGCCAGCAGCCAAGTGGCTAGCGGCCTCCAAGAGACCCAGTACTTC
>NA|TRBV5-4|TRBJ1-2|NA
CASSLAGDGYTF
TGTGCCAGCAGCTTGGCAGGGGACGGCTACACCTTC
>NA|TRBV5-1|TRBJ1-5|NA
CASSLDSNQPQHF
TGCGCCAGCAGCTTGGATAGCAATCAGCCCCAGCATTTT
>NA|TRBV28|TRBJ2-4|NA
CASSYGWGRGVINIQYF
TGTGCCAGCAGCTACGGGTGGGGGCGCGGGGTTATAAACATTCAGTACTTC
>NA|TRBV9|TRBJ1-6|NA
CASSVMEESPLHF
TGTGCCAGCAGCGTAATGGAGGAATCACCCCTCCACTTT
>NA|TRBV3-1/TRBV3-2|TRBJ2-3|NA
CASKLPGGDTQYF
TGTGCCAGCAAACTCCCCGGGGGAGATACGCAGTATTTT
>NA|TRBV27|TRBJ1-4|TRBD1
CASSPRDRNEKLFF
TGTGCCAGCAGTCCCCGGGACAGAAATGAAAAACTGTTTTTT
>NA|TRBV5-6|TRBJ2-7|NA
CASSLGRLREQYF
TGTGCCAGCAGCTTGGGAAGGCTCCGCGAGCAGTACTTC
>NA|TRBV18|TRBJ2-3|NA
CASSQGRVGTDTQYF
TGTGCCAGCTCACAGGGGAGAGTTGGCACAGATACGCAGTATTTT
>NA|TRBV27|TRBJ2-6|NA
CASGPLRQESSGANVLTF
TGTGCCAGCGGACCACTCCGACAGGAAAGCTCTGGGGCCAACGTCCTGACTTTC
>NA|TRBV4-1|TRBJ2-3|NA
CASSRQGVQDTQYF
TGCGCCAGCAGCCGACAAGGGGTGCAAGATACGCAGTATTTT
>NA|TRBV4-1|TRBJ2-5|NA
CASSQGIRRDQETQYF
TGCGCCAGCAGCCAGGGGATACGGAGGGACCAAGAGACCCAGTACTTC
>NA|TRBV30|TRBJ1-4|TRBD1
CAWDPGQREKLFF
TGTGCCTGGGATCCGGGACAGCGTGAAAAACTGTTTTTT
>few|TRBV5-5|TRBJ1-2|NA
CASSLSGSVYGYTF
TGTGCCAGCAGCTTGTCTGGCTCCGTCTATGGCTACACCTTC
>NA|TRBV29-1|TRBJ1-1|NA
CSVVSPHNVF
TGCAGCGTTGTGTCTCCCCATAATGTCTTT
>NA|TRBV15|TRBJ2-3|NA
CATSSSLTEDTQYF
TGTGCCACCAGCAGTAGCTTGACAGAAGATACGCAGTATTTT
>NA|TRBV28|TRBJ1-2|NA
CASSYKSKNYGYTF
TGTGCCAGCAGTTACAAGAGTAAAAACTATGGCTACACCTTC
>NA|TRBV5-1|TRBJ2-3|TRBD2
CASSLGLAGSTDTQYF
TGCGCCAGCAGCTTGGGACTAGCGGGAAGCACAGATACGCAGTATTTT
>NA|TRBV27|TRBJ2-7|TRBD1
CASGAGTGGTISSYEQYF
TGTGCCAGCGGGGCCGGGACAGGGGGAACCATCAGCTCCTACGAGCAGTACTTC
>NA|TRBV30|TRBJ1-3|NA
CAWSAAVLSGNTIYF
TGTGCCTGGAGTGCTGCGGTACTCTCTGGAAACACCATATATTTT
>NA|TRBV29-1|TRBJ2-3|TRBD2
CSGDGTSGAADTQYF
TGCAGCGGTGACGGGACTAGCGGGGCCGCAGATACGCAGTATTTT
>once|TRBV9|TRBJ2-1|NA
CASSVVTDNEQFF
TGTGCCAGCAGCGTAGTGACAGACAATGAGCAGTTCTTC
>once|TRBV7-9|TRBJ2-3|NA
CASSPLGTDTQYF
TGTGCCAGCAGCCCCCTAGGAACAGATACGCAGTATTTT
>NA|TRBV18|TRBJ2-7|NA
CASSPHRAGEQYF
TGTGCCAGCTCACCACACAGGGCTGGCGAGCAGTACTTC
>NA|TRBV20-1|TRBJ2-2|NA
CSAPNTGELFF
TGCAGTGCTCCCAACACCGGGGAGCTGTTTTTT
>NA|TRBV5-8|TRBJ2-1|NA
CASSLEGVWNEQFF
TGTGCCAGCAGCTTGGAGGGGGTTTGGAATGAGCAGTTCTTC
>few|TRBV30|TRBJ1-5|NA
CAWSTGDMAPQHF
TGTGCCTGGAGTACGGGGGATATGGCGCCCCAGCATTTT
>NA|TRBV19|TRBJ1-1|NA
CASSWARGNSGTSEAFF
TGTGCCAGTAGTTGGGCCAGGGGAAATTCTGGAACCTCTGAAGCTTTCTTT
>NA|TRBV3-1/TRBV3-2|TRBJ2-3|TRBD2
CASSQRNSGGLDTQYF
TGTGCCAGCAGCCAACGGAATAGCGGGGGGTTAGATACGCAGTATTTT
>NA|TRBV9|TRBJ2-1|NA
CASSVASSGAYNEQFF
TGTGCCAGCAGCGTAGCCTCGAGTGGGGCCTACAATGAGCAGTTCTTC
>once|TRBV10-3|TRBJ2-1|TRBD2
CAISGFSGATGNEQFF
TGTGCCATCAGTGGCTTTAGCGGGGCCACGGGGAATGAGCAGTTCTTC
>once|TRBV11-2|TRBJ2-5|TRBD1
CASSSQGAQGGETQYF
TGTGCCAGCAGTTCCCAGGGGGCGCAAGGTGGAGAGACCCAGTACTTC
>few|TRBV27|TRBJ2-7|NA
CASRLRFGATGTQYEQYF
TGTGCCAGCAGATTGAGGTTTGGGGCGACCGGGACACAGTACGAGCAGTACTTC
>NA|TRBV6-2/TRBV6-3|TRBJ1-3|NA
CASSPQIMISGNTIYF
TGTGCCAGCAGCCCCCAAATAATGATCTCTGGAAACACCATATATTTT